The rows below give T cell receptor beta chains drawn from one sample of a study of blood T cell repertoires in COVID-19. This table comes from immunoSEQ multiplex PCR, and its TCRdb copy is limited to in-frame clones, with some not included. The sample holds roughly 150,000 clones; around 89% are singletons and the top ten take 2% to 2.5%. The sample taken for sequencing was peripheral blood. All receptors derive from a man aged 45-65 years who had recovered from COVID-19. The conserved cysteine and the conserved F or W are not part of the CDR3 here. Each record gives: J gene, V gene, CDR3 protein.

>TRBJ2-7|TRBV10-3
AISEFGTSGGAVHEQY
>TRBJ2-5|TRBV18
ASSPPYGLVRN
>TRBJ1-3|TRBV5-4
ASSYGLPGVAGNTIY
>TRBJ2-7|TRBV7-9
ASSSGQGGHEQY
>TRBJ2-7|TRBV6-2/TRBV6-3
ASSRDRGYSHEQY
>TRBJ1-2|TRBV11-2
ASSQSPGYYGYT
>TRBJ1-2|TRBV29-1
SVGDRLANYGYT
>TRBJ2-2|TRBV4-3
ASRADTGELF
>TRBJ2-1|TRBV19
ASSIDPGTGQF
>TRBJ1-1|TRBV5-1
ASSPGQGGTEAF
>TRBJ2-3|TRBV6-5
ASSYSGLAQDTQY
>TRBJ2-7|TRBV12-3/TRBV12-4
ASSRKTLNEQY
>TRBJ2-7|TRBV5-6
ASSLAGGSIGYEQY
>TRBJ2-1|TRBV29-1
SVGPQGGEQF
>TRBJ2-7|TRBV4-1
ASSHTRDSGEQY
>TRBJ2-7|TRBV6-5
ASSYGAALRED
>TRBJ2-1|TRBV19
ASSVTGATAFYNEQF
>TRBJ2-2|TRBV28
ASTTTGSNTGELF
>TRBJ2-1|TRBV7-9
ASSLGGSYNEQF
>TRBJ2-1|TRBV6-5
ASSYPDRGGDNEQF
>TRBJ2-1|TRBV7-2
ASSLGVAGGENEQF
>TRBJ2-1|TRBV25-1
ASQRAYNEQF
>TRBJ1-1|TRBV5-1
ASSLEGQGPHEAF
>TRBJ2-7|TRBV4-3
ASSQGLAGPYEQY
>TRBJ1-1|TRBV5-8
ASSTGQKNTEAF
>TRBJ2-7|TRBV11-3
ASSRGQNYEQY
>TRBJ2-7|TRBV27
ASSLSRTSGRRGEQY
>TRBJ2-1|TRBV24-1
ATSDPGTSGGKRQF
>TRBJ1-5|TRBV6-5
ASSYGAGGQPQH
>TRBJ1-5|TRBV6-1
ASSERGQGTVAQH
>TRBJ1-4|TRBV12-3/TRBV12-4
ASSLGLEKLF
>TRBJ1-2|TRBV6-4
ASSAPPHRAVHYGYT
>TRBJ1-5|TRBV30
AWSAGTGLNQPQH
>TRBJ1-5|TRBV6-6
ASSYDNNQPQH
>TRBJ2-1|TRBV7-8
ASSRRTSGSYNEQF
>TRBJ1-1|TRBV7-3
ASSLGTNTEAF
>TRBJ1-1|TRBV28
ASSLYRGRGTEAF
>TRBJ2-7|TRBV6-2/TRBV6-3
ASSYPPGLSFSYEQY
>TRBJ2-3|TRBV6-2/TRBV6-3
ASSLPQGISDTQY
>TRBJ1-2|TRBV29-1
SVEVGGYT
>TRBJ2-1|TRBV7-2
ASSSRTSGRGNNEQF
>TRBJ2-5|TRBV29-1
SVEGTGGGETQY
>TRBJ2-3|TRBV5-4
ASSVSGRRTDTQY
>TRBJ1-2|TRBV18
ASSPRGEADYGYT
>TRBJ2-7|TRBV10-3
AISSGVRYEQY
>TRBJ2-1|TRBV20-1
SASVVAGGLGEF
>TRBJ1-1|TRBV18
ASSPPQGGNTEAF